A single sample is the source of the 14 T cell receptor beta chains below, sequenced in a study of shared clonotypes between healthy human individuals. This table comes from immunoSEQ multiplex PCR, and its TCRdb copy is limited to in-frame clones, with some not included. The table lists approximately 2.1 million clones, 85% to 95% of them singletons, with 0.35% to 0.45% in the top ten. The sequenced sample was naive CD4+ T cells from PBMCs. As to subset: CD45RA+ positively selected. These receptors came from a man between 18 and 29 years old in good health. Some clones in this sample may be carry-over from other donors' samples.

Of note for this clone: This specimen includes other DNA sequences encoding the same CDR3. The gene calls are TRBV28 and TRBJ1-1, with a possible D match to TRBD1 (5 bases). Trimming removed 5 bases from V and 5 bases from J, with 9 bases in between. The CDR3 is made up of 12 amino acids. CDR1 is MDHEN, CDR2 SYDVKM, per germline. Here the CDR3 reads CASSLAGTEAFF. The CDR3 coding sequence is TGTGCCAGCAGTCTGGCAGGGACTGAAGCTTTCTTT.

The genes are TRBV19 and TRBJ2-7, with TRBD2 matching 9 bases. The germline V gene encodes CDR1 LNHDA and CDR2 SQIVND (reference sequence). Germline trimming cut 6 bases from V and 4 bases from J; bases unmatched to any gene: 4. This CDR3 has 13 residues. CDR3 in DNA: TGTGCCAGTAGGCGGGCGGGAGGGTACGAGCAGTACTTC. Its translation is CASRRAGGYEQYF.

This chain uses TRBV5-1 with TRBJ1-4, with a weak D call TRBD1 (6 bases). Looked up from germline, CDR1 is SGHRS and CDR2 is YFSETQ. The CDR3 has 16 amino acids. The V and J ends lost 2 bases and 3 bases respectively, with 14 bases between them. The CDR3 DNA follows: TGCGCCAGCAGCTTAACAGGGTTACTCGCTAATGAAAAACTGTTTTTT. It codes for CASSLTGLLANEKLFF.

V is TRBV6-1 and J is TRBJ2-3, with D uncertain. Trimming cost V 4 bases and J 5 bases, with 13 bases left between them. The CDR3 has 14 amino acids. The V gene's germline CDR1 is MNHNS and CDR2 SASEGT. The CDR3 spells CASSGQPWGDTQYF. The CDR3 DNA follows: TGTGCCAGCAGTGGACAACCTTGGGGAGATACGCAGTATTTT.

This chain uses TRBV7-9 with TRBJ2-5, with TRBD1 matching 10 bases. CDR1 is SEHNR, CDR2 FQNEAQ, per germline (reference sequence). The CDR3 totals 17 residues. V dropped 1 base and J dropped 5; count of bases not matched to a gene: 10. The CDR3 reads CASSLEFGQGDSETQYF. The CDR3 region has the DNA TGTGCCAGCAGCTTAGAGTTTGGACAGGGGGATTCGGAGACCCAGTACTTC.

The genes are TRBV7-3 and TRBJ1-1, with a weak D call TRBD1 (5 bases). Germline CDR1 SGHTA, CDR2 FQGTGA. V lost 5 bases and J 3 bases, leaving 10 bases between the germline ends. The CDR3 is 13 amino acids. CDR3 nucleotides: TGTGCCAGCAGCGCCCGACAGTACACTGAAGCTTTCTTT. Amino acid sequence: CASSARQYTEAFF.

A note on this clone: Other DNA variants within this sample encode the same CDR3. The gene calls are TRBV6-5 and TRBJ1-5; D call uncertain. V dropped 0 bases and J dropped 6 bases, with 6 bases sitting between them. Per germline, CDR1 MNHEY and CDR2 SVGAGI. This CDR3 comprises 13 residues. CDR3 coding DNA: TGTGCCAGCAGTTACTCGAGGGCTCAGCCCCAGCATTTT. It specifies CASSYSRAQPQHF.

V gene TRBV18 combines with J gene TRBJ2-7, with a weak D call TRBD1 (5 bases). Trimming pared 3 bases from V and 0 bases from J, leaving 15 bases between. The CDR3 contains 16 residues. Germline V gene sequence: CDR1 KGHSH, CDR2 LQKENI. The CDR3 DNA sequence: TGTGCCAGCTCACCTATGACAGCCCCGAGCTCCTACGAGCAGTACTTC. It encodes CASSPMTAPSSYEQYF. Full variable domain (outside the CDR3, taken from reference TRBV18 and TRBJ2-7): NAGVMQNPRHLVRRRGQEARLRCSPMKGHSHVYWYRQLPEEGLKFMVYLQKENIIDESGMPKERFSAEFPKEGPSILRIQQVVRGDSAAYFCASSPMTAPSSYEQYFGPGTRLTVT.

The rearrangement uses TRBV5-1 and TRBJ2-1; 12 bases are shared with TRBD2. CDR1 SGHRS and CDR2 YFSETQ come from the germline V gene. J gave up 4 bases and V 3 bases, and 2 bases lay outside the gene matches. The CDR3 has 15 residues. The CDR3 here is CASSWTSGDYNEQFF. As DNA, the CDR3 is TGCGCCAGCAGCTGGACTAGCGGGGATTACAATGAGCAGTTCTTC.

This rearrangement joins TRBV29-1 to TRBJ2-7, with D tentatively TRBD1 (6 bases). The CDR3 extends over 14 amino acids. The V and J ends lost 6 bases and 6 bases respectively, with 21 bases between them. The germline gives CDR1 SQVTM, CDR2 ANQGSEA. The CDR3 loop reads CSVRPLLQGSEQYF. The CDR3, as DNA: TGCAGCGTCCGACCCCTGTTACAGGGTAGCGAGCAGTACTTC.

V and J are TRBV28 and TRBJ2-7, with D maybe TRBD1 (5 bases). Trimming took 1 base from V and 2 from J, leaving 9 bases between them. This CDR3 has 14 residues. The germline CDR1 and CDR2 sequences are MDHEN and SYDVKM. The CDR3 nucleotides are TGTGCCAGCAGTTTATATCCAGGGACCTACGAGCAGTACTTC. As protein: CASSLYPGTYEQYF.

The CDR3 region has the DNA TGTGCCAGCAGCGCGCCACAAGGCGTTCTTATTGCTTTCTTT. Protein product: CASSAPQGVLIAFF. The chain recombines TRBV6-5 with TRBJ1-1; D not resolved. Germline CDR1 reads MNHEY; CDR2 reads SVGAGI. The CDR3 is 14 amino acids. Trimming shortened V by 6 bases and J by 11 bases, and 22 bases separated the two germline ends.

This rearrangement joins TRBV5-6 to TRBJ2-7, with D possibly called TRBD1 or TRBD2 (6 bases each). CDR1 and CDR2 (germline): SGHDT, YYEEEE. The V end was cut by 4 bases, the J end by 5 bases, with 19 bases between. The CDR3 is made up of 15 amino acids. The CDR3 DNA follows: TGTGCCAGCAGCCAAGATCCGGGGGCGATCAACGAGCAGTACTTC. It is translated as CASSQDPGAINEQYF.

The V gene is TRBV10-2, the J gene TRBJ2-7, with D possibly TRBD2 on 5 matching bases. Germline CDR1 reads WSHSY; CDR2 reads SAAADI. CDR3 length: 14 amino acids. V gave up 5 bases and J gave up 3 bases, with 14 bases separating them. The CDR3 loop reads CASSNGLAVYEQYF. CDR3 bases: TGCGCCAGCAGTAACGGGCTAGCAGTCTACGAGCAGTACTTC.